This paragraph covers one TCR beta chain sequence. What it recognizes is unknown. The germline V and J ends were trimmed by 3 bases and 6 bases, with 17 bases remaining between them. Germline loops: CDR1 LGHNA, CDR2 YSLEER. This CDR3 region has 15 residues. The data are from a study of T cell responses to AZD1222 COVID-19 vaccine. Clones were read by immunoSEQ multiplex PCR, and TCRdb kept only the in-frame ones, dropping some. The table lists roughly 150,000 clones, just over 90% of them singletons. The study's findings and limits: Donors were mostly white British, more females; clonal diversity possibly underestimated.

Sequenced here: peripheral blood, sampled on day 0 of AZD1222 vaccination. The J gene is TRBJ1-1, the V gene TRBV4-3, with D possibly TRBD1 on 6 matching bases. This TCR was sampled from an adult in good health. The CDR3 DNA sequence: TGCGCCAGCAGCCACGGAAAACAGGGAGAATCTGAAGCTTTCTTT. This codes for CASSHGKQGESEAFF.